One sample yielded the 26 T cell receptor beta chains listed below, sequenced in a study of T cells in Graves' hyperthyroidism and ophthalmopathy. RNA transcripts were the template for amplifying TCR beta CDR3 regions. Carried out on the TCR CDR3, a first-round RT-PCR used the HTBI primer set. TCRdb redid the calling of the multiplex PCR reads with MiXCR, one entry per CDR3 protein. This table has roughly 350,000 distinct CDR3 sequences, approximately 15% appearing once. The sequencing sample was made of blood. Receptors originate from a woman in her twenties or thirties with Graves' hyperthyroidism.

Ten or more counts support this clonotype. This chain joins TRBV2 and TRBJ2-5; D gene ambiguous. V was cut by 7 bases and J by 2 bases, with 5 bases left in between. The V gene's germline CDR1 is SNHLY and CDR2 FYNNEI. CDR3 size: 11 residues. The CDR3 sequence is CASMRQETQYF. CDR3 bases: TGTGCCAGCATGAGACAAGAGACCCAGTACTTC.

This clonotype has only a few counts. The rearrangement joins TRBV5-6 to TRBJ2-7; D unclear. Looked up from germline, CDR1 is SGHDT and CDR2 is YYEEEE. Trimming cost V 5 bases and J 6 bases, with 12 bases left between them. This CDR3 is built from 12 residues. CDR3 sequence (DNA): TGTGCCAGCAGTTTGTGGCAGCGCGAGCAGTACTTC. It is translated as CASSLWQREQYF.

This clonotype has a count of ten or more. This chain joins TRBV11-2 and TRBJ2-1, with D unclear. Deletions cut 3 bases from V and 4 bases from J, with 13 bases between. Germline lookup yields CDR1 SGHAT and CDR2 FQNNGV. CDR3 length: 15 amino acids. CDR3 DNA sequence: TGTGCCAGCAGCTTCGATCGGCCGGCGTACAATGAGCAGTTCTTC. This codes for CASSFDRPAYNEQFF.

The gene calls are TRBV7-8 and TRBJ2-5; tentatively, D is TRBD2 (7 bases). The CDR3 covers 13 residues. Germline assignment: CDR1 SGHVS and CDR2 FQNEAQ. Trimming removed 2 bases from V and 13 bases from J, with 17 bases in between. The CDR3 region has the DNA TGTGCCAGCAGCTTAACAGGGAGGGGCGGTCGGTACTTC. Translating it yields CASSLTGRGGRYF.

Here the CDR3 DNA reads TGTGCCAGCTCACCGACAGGGATTTCCCCAGATACGCAGTATTTT. Protein: CASSPTGISPDTQYF. The chain recombines TRBV18 with TRBJ2-3; TRBD1 matches at 7 bases. The J segment lost 4 bases and the V segment lost 3 bases, leaving 7 bases of the junction unmatched. The germline gives CDR1 KGHSH, CDR2 LQKENI. The CDR3 totals 15 residues.

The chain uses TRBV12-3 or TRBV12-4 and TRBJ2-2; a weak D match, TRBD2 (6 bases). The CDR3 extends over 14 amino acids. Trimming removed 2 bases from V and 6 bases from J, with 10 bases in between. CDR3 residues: CASSLLTGAGELFF. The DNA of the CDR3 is TGTGCCAGCAGTTTATTGACGGGGGCCGGGGAGCTGTTTTTT.

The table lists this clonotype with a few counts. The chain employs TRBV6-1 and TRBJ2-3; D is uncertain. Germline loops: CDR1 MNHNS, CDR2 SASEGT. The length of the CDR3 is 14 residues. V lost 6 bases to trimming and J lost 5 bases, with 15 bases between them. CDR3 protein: CASSDSGVGDTQYF. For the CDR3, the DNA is TGTGCCAGCAGCGACTCGGGTGTGGGAGATACGCAGTATTTT.

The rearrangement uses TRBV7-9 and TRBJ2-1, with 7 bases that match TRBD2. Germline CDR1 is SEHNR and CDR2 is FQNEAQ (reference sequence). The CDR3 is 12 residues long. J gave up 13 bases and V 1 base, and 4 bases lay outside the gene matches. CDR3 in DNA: TGTGCCAGCAGCTTAGGCGGGAGAGTCCAGTTCTTC. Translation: CASSLGGRVQFF.

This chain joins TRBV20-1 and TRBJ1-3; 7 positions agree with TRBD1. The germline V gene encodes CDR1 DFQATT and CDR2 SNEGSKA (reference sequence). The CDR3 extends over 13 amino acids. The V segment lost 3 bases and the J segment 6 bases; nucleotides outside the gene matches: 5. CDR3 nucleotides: TGCAGTGCTAGTAGACAGGGCTTAAACACCATATATTTT. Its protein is CSASRQGLNTIYF.

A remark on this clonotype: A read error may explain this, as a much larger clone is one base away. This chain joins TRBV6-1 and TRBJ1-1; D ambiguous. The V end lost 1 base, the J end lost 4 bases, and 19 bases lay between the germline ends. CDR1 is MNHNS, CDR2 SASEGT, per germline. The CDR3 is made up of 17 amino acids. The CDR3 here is CASSEVLRTDDRTEAFF. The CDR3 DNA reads TGTGCCAGCAGTGAAGTTCTCCGGACCGACGACCGCACTGAAGCTTTCTTT.

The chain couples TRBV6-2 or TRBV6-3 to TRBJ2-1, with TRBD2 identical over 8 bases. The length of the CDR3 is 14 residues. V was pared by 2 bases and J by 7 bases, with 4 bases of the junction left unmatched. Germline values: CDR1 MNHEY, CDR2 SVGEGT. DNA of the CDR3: TGTGCCAGCAGTTACACAGCTAGCGGGAATGAGCAGTTCTTC. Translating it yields CASSYTASGNEQFF.

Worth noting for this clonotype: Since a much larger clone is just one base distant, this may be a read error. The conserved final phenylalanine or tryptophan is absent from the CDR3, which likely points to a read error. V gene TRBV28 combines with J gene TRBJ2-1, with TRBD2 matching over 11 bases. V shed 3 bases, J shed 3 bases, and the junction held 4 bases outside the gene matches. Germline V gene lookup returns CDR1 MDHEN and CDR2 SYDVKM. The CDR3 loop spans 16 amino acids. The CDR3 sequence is CASSLEGTSGYNEQFS. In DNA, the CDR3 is TGTGCCAGCAGTTTGGAGGGGACTAGCGGCTACAATGAGCAGTTCTCC.

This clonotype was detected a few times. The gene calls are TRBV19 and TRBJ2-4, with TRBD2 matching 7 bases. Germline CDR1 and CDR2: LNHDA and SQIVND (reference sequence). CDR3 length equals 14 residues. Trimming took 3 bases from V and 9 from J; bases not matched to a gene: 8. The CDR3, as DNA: TGTGCCAGTAGTATGGAGGGAACGGGAGGCATTCAGTACTTC. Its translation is CASSMEGTGGIQYF.

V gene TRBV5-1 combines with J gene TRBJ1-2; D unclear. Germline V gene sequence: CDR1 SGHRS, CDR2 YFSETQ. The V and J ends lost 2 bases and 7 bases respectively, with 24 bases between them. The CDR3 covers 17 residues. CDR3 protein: CASSFDGMGPTTFGYTF. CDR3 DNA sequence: TGCGCCAGCAGCTTTGATGGTATGGGCCCAACTACTTTTGGCTACACCTTC.

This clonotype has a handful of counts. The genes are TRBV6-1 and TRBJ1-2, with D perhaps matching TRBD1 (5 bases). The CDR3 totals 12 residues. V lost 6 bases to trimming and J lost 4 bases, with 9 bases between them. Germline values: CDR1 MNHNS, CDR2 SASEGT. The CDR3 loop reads CASRAGPYGYTF. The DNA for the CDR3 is TGTGCCAGCAGGGCAGGGCCCTATGGCTACACCTTC.

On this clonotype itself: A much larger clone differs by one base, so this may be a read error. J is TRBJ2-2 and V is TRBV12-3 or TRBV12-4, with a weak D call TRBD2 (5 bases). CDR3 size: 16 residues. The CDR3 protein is CASSLVWTAGTGELLF. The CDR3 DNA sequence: TGTGCCAGCAGTTTAGTGTGGACCGCGGGCACCGGGGAGCTGCTTTTT.

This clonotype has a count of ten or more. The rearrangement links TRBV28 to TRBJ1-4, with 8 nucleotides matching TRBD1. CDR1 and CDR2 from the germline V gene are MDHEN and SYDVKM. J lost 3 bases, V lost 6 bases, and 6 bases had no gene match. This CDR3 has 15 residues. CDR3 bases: TGTGCCAGCAGGCCGACAGGGGCGGCTAATGAAAAACTGTTTTTT. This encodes CASRPTGAANEKLFF.

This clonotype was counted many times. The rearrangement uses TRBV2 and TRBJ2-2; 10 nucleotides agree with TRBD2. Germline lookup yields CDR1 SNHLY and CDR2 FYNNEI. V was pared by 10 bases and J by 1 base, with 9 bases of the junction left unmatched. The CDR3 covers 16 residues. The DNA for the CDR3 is TGTGCCACCACTGGGGGACTAGCGATGAACACCGGGGAGCTGTTTTTT. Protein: CATTGGLAMNTGELFF. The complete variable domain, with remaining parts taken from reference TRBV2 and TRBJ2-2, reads EPEVTQTPSHQVTQMGQEVILRCVPISNHLYFYWYRQILGQKVEFLVSFYNNEISEKSEIFDDQFSVERPDGSNFTLKIRSTKLEDSAMYFCATTGGLAMNTGELFFGEGSRLTVL.

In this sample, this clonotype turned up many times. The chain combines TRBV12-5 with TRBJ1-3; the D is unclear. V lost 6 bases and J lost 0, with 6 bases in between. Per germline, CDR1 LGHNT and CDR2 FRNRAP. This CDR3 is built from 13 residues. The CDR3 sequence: CASGDYSGNTIYF. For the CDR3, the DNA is TGTGCTAGTGGGGATTACTCTGGAAACACCATATATTTT.

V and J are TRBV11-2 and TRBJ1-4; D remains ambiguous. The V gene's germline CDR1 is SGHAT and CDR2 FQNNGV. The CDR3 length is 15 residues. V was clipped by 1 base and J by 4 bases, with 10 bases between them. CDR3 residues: CASSLVRAVNEKLFF. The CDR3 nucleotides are TGTGCCAGCAGCTTAGTCCGGGCAGTTAATGAAAAACTGTTTTTT.

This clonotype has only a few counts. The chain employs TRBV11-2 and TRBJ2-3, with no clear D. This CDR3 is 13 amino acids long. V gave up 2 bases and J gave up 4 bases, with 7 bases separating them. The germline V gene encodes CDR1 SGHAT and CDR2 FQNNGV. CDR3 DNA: TGTGCCAGCAGCTTACACAGCGCAGATACGCAGTATTTT. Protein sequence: CASSLHSADTQYF.

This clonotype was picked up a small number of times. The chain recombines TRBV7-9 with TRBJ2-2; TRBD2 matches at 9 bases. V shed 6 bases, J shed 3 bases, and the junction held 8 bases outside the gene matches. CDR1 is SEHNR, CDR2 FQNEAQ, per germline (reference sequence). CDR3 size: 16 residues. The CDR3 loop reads CASRPLREGHTGELFF. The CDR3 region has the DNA TGTGCCAGCAGACCTTTGCGGGAGGGCCACACCGGGGAGCTGTTTTTT. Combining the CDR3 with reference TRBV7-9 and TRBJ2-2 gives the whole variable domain DTGVSQNPRHKITKRGQNVTFRCDPISEHNRLYWYRQTLGQGPEFLTYFQNEAQLEKSRLLSDRFSAERPKGSFSTLEIQRTEQGDSAMYLCASRPLREGHTGELFFGEGSRLTVL.

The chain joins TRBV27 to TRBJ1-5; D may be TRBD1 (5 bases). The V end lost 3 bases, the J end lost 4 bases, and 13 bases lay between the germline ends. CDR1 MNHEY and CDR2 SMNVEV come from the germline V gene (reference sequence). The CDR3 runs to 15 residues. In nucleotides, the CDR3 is TGTGCCAGCAGTTTGCGGGACGGTAAAAATCAGCCCCAGCATTTT. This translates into CASSLRDGKNQPQHF.

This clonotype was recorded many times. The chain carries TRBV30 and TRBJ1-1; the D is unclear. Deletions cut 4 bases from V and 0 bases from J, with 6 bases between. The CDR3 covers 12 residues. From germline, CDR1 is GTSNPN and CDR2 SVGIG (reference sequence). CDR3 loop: CAWTVMNTEAFF. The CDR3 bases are TGTGCCTGGACAGTCATGAACACTGAAGCTTTCTTT.

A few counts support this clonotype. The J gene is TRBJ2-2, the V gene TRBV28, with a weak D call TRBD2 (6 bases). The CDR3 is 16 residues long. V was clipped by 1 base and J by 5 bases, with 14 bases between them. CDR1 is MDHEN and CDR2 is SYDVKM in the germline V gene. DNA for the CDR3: TGTGCCAGCAGTTTATCTTTCGGGGGAGAGACCGGGGAGCTGTTTTTT. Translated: CASSLSFGGETGELFF.

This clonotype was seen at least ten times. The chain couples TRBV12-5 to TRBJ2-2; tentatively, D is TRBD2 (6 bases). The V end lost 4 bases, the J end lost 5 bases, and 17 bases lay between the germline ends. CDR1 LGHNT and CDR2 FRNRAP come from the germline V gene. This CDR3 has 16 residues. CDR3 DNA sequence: TGTGCTAGTGGTTGGCTTAGGGGCCGGGAGACCGGGGAGCTGTTTTTT. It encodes CASGWLRGRETGELFF. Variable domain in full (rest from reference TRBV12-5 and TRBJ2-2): DARVTQTPRHKVTEMGQEVTMRCQPILGHNTVFWYRQTMMQGLELLAYFRNRAPLDDSGMPKDRFSAEMPDATLATLKIQPSEPRDSAVYFCASGWLRGRETGELFFGEGSRLTVL.